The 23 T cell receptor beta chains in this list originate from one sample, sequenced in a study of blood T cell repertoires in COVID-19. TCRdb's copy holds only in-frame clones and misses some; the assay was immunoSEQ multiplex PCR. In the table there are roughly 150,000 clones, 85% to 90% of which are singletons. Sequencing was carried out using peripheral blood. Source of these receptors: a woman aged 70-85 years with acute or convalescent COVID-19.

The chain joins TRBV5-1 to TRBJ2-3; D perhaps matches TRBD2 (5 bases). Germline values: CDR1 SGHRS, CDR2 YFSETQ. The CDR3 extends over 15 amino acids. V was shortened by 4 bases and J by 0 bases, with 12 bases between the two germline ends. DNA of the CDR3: TGCGCCAGCAGCCGCCCCGGGGATAGCACAGATACGCAGTATTTT. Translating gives CASSRPGDSTDTQYF.

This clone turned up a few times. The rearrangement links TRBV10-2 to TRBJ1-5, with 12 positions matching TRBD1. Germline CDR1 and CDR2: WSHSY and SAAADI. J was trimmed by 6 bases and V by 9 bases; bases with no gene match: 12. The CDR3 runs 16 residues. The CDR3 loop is CASSDPGTGGSQPQHF. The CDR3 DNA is TGCGCCAGTTCGGACCCCGGGACAGGGGGCTCTCAGCCCCAGCATTTT.

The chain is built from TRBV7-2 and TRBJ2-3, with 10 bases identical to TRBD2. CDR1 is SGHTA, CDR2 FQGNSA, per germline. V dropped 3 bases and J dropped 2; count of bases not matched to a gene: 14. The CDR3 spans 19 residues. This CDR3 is CASSFVPGLARDHTDTQYF. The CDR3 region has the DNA TGTGCCAGCAGCTTCGTACCGGGACTAGCGAGAGACCACACAGATACGCAGTATTTT. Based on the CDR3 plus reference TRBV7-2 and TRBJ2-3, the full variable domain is GAGVSQSPSNKVTEKGKDVELRCDPISGHTALYWYRQSLGQGLEFLIYFQGNSAPDKSGLPSDRFSAERTGGSVSTLTIQRTQQEDSAVYLCASSFVPGLARDHTDTQYFGPGTRLTVL.

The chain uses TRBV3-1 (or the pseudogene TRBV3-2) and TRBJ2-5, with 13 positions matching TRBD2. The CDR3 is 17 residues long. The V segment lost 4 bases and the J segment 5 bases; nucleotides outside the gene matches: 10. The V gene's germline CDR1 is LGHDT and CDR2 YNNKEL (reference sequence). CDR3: CASSPPRLAGGWETQYF. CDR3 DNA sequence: TGTGCCAGCAGCCCTCCCCGACTAGCGGGAGGATGGGAGACCCAGTACTTC.

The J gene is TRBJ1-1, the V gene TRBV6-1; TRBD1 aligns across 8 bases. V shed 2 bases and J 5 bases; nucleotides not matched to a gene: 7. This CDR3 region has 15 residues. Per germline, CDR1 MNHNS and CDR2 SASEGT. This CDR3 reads CASSESWNRGTEAFF. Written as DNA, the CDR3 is TGTGCCAGCAGTGAATCATGGAACAGGGGGACTGAAGCTTTCTTT.

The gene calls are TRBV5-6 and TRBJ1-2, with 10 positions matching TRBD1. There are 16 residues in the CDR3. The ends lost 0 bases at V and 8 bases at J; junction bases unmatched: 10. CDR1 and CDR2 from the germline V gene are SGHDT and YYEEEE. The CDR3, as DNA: TGTGCCAGCAGCTTGGACCCGGGACAGGGGCGCGGAGGCTACACCTTC. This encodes CASSLDPGQGRGGYTF.

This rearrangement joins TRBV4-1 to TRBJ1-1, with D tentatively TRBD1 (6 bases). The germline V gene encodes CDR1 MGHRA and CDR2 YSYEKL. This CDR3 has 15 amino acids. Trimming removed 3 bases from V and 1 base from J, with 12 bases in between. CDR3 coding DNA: TGCGCCAGCAGCCAGCCGGGACAACGGAACACTGAAGCTTTCTTT. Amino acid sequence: CASSQPGQRNTEAFF.

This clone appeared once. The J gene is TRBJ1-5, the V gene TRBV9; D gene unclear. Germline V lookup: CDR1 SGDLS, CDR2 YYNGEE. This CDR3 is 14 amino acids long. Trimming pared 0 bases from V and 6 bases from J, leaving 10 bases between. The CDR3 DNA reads TGTGCCAGCAGCGTAGGTCGGGGAAGTCAGCCCCAGCATTTT. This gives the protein CASSVGRGSQPQHF.

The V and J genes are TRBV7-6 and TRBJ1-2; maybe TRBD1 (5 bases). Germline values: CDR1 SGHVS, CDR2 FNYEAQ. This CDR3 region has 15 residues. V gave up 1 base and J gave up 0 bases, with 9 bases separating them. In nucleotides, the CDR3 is TGTGCCAGCAGCTTAGTGGGGGGGTCTAACTATGGCTACACCTTC. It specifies CASSLVGGSNYGYTF.

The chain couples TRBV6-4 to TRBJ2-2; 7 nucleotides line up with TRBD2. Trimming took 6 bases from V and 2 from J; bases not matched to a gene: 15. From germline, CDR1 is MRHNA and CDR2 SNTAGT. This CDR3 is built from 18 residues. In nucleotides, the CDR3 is TGTGCCAGCAGCTCGTATAAGAGAGCTAGCGGTAACACCGGGGAGCTGTTTTTT. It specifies CASSSYKRASGNTGELFF.

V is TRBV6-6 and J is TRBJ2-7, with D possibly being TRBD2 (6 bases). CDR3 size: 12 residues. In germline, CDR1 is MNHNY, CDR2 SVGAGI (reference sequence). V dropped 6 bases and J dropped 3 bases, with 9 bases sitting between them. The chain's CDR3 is CASRRGLYEQYF. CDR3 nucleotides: TGTGCCAGCAGGAGGGGACTCTACGAGCAGTACTTC.

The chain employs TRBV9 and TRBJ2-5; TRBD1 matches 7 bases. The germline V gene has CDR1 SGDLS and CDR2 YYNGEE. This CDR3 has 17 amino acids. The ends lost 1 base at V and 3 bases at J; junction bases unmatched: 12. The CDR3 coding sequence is TGTGCCAGCAGCGTATCCCAGACAGGGCCCCAAAAAGAGACCCAGTACTTC. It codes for CASSVSQTGPQKETQYF.

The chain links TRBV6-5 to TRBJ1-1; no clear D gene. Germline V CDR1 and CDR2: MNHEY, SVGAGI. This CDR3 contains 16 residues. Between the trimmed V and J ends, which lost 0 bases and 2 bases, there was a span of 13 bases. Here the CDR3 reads CASSYSSQTRNTEAFF. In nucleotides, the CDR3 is TGTGCCAGCAGTTACTCGAGTCAGACACGTAACACTGAAGCTTTCTTT.

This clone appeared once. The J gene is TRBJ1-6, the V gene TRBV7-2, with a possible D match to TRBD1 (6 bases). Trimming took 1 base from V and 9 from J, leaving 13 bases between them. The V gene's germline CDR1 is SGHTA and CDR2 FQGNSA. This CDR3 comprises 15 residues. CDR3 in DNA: TGTGCCAGCAGCTTAGGGGACACATCGGGTTCACCCCTCCACTTT. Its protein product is CASSLGDTSGSPLHF. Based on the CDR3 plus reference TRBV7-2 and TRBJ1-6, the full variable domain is GAGVSQSPSNKVTEKGKDVELRCDPISGHTALYWYRQSLGQGLEFLIYFQGNSAPDKSGLPSDRFSAERTGGSVSTLTIQRTQQEDSAVYLCASSLGDTSGSPLHFGNGTRLTVT.

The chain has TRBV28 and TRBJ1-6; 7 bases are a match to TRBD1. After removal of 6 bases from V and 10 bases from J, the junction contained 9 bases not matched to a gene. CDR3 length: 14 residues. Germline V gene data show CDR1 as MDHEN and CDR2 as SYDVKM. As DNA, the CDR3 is TGTGCCAGCAGCTATACAGGGGTTCGGTCACCCCTCCACTTT. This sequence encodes CASSYTGVRSPLHF. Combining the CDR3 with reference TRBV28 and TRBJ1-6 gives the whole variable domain DVKVTQSSRYLVKRTGEKVFLECVQDMDHENMFWYRQDPGLGLRLIYFSYDVKMKEKGDIPEGYSVSREKKERFSLILESASTNQTSMYLCASSYTGVRSPLHFGNGTRLTVT.

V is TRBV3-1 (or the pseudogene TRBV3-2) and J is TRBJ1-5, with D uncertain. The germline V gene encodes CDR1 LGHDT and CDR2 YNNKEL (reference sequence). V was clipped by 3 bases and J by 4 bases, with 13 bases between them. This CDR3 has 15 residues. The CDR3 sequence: CASSQGAAGNQPQHF. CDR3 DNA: TGTGCCAGCAGCCAGGGAGCGGCTGGGAATCAGCCCCAGCATTTT.

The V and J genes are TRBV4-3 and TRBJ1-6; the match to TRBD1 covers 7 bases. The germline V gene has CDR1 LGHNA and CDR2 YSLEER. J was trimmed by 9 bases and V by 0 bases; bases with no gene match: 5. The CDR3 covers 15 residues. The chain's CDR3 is CASSQEGQGGSPLHF. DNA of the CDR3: TGCGCCAGCAGCCAAGAAGGCCAGGGGGGTTCACCCCTCCACTTT.

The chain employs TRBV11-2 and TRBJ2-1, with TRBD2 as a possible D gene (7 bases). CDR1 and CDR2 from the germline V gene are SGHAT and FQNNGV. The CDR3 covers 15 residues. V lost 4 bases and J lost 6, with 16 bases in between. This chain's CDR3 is CASSSIRGAGNEQFF. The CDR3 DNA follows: TGTGCCAGCAGCTCCATTCGGGGGGCGGGCAATGAGCAGTTCTTC.

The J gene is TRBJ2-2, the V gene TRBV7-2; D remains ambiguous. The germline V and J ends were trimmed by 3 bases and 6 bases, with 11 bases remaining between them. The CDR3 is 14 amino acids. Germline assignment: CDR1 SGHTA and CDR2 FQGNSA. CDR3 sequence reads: CASSLLAAAGELFF. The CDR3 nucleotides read TGTGCCAGCAGCTTGTTGGCGGCCGCCGGGGAGCTGTTTTTT.

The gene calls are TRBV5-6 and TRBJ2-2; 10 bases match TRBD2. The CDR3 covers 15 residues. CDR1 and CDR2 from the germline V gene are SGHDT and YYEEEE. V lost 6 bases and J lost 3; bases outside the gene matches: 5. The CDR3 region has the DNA TGTGCCAGCACCTTAGCGGGAGGACACACCGGGGAGCTGTTTTTT. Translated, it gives CASTLAGGHTGELFF. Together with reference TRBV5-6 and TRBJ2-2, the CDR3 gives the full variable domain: DAGVTQSPTHLIKTRGQQVTLRCSPKSGHDTVSWYQQALGQGPQFIFQYYEEEERQRGNFPDRFSGHQFPNYSSELNVNALLLGDSALYLCASTLAGGHTGELFFGEGSRLTVL.

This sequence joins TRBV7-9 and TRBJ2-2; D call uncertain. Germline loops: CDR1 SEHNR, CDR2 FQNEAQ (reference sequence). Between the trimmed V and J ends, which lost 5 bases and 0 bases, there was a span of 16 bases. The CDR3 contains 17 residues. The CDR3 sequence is CASSLGYGNSNTGELFF. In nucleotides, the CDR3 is TGTGCCAGCAGCCTTGGTTATGGTAACTCGAACACCGGGGAGCTGTTTTTT.

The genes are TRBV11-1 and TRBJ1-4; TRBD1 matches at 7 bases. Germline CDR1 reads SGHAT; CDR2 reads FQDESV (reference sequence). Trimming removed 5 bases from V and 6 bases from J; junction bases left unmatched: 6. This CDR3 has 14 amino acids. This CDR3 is CASSATGADEKLFF. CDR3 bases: TGTGCCAGCAGCGCTACAGGGGCAGATGAAAAACTGTTTTTT.

The DNA for the CDR3 is TGCGCCAGCAGCCAAGGAGGACAGGGCCCCTACAATGAGCAGTTCTTC. Amino acid sequence: CASSQGGQGPYNEQFF. The rearrangement links TRBV4-1 to TRBJ2-1; 8 bases are a match to TRBD1. Germline V CDR1 and CDR2: MGHRA, YSYEKL. The CDR3 is 16 amino acids. V shed 1 base, J shed 2 bases, and the junction held 4 bases outside the gene matches.